The present entry profiles one T cell receptor (beta chain) with its context. Its antigen is as yet unknown. The data derive from a study of T cell responses to AZD1222 COVID-19 vaccine. Study outcomes and limitations: Targets within unmutated variant regions were reportedly found for nearly half of spike-specific TCRs. Most donors were white British and more were female, and clonal diversity was possibly underestimated. When two AZD1222 doses had been given, Spike-specific TCR breadth and depth rose. CD4 TCRs linked to vaccination spanned spike, dominating at 160-218 and 743-854.

Sequenced by immunoSEQ multiplex PCR; TCRdb stores in-frame clones only, minus some. The repertoire holds 130,000 to 150,000 clones, with around 83% as singletons. Germline V gene data show CDR1 as SEHNR and CDR2 as FQNEAQ (reference sequence). Trimming took 3 bases from V and 10 from J; bases not matched to a gene: 7. The CDR3 is 13 amino acids. The starting material was peripheral blood, obtained on day 0 of MenACWY control vaccination. This TCR was recovered from an adult in good health. The chain employs TRBV7-9 and TRBJ2-5; TRBD1 matches at 8 bases. CDR3 DNA: TGTGCCAGCAGCTTGACAGGGGATCTGGACCAGTACTTC. This sequence encodes CASSLTGDLDQYF.